The 20 T cell receptor beta chains presented below share a single source sample, sequenced in a study of blood T cells in healthy people across ages. Alongside a J-beta primer mix, a sample-barcoded 5' primer served in a second PCR lasting roughly 7 to 11 cycles. TCRdb re-called the 5' RACE reads through MiXCR, storing one row per CDR3 protein. The data hold some 890,000 distinct CDR3 sequences, with almost 30% observed a single time. This sample was shared with a second study, whose subject was T cells of mothers and their children.

The sample comprised blood. The receptor source for this set is a middle-aged woman in good health.

The chain links TRBV7-2 to TRBJ2-4, with TRBD2 matching over 10 bases. Germline V gene lookup returns CDR1 SGHTA and CDR2 FQGNSA. This CDR3 region has 16 residues. V trimming: 5 bases; J trimming: 0 bases; junction bases outside the gene matches: 4. DNA for the CDR3: TGTGCCAGCAGCCTTACTAGCGGGGTAGCCAAAAACATTCAGTACTTC. This sequence encodes CASSLTSGVAKNIQYF.

This clonotype was counted only a few times. Being one base from a much bigger clone, this may be a read error. V usage is TRBV6-6 and J usage is TRBJ2-7; 7 nucleotides agree with TRBD1. The DNA end is a closer match to TRBJ2-5, so the J assignment may be wrong. Germline CDR1 and CDR2: MNHNY and SVGAGI (reference sequence). This CDR3 has 13 residues. Here the CDR3 DNA reads TGTGCCAGCAGCCAGGGGGAGTGGGAGACCCAGTACTTC. It specifies CASSQGEWETQYF.

In its sample, this clonotype was seen a few times. V gene TRBV27 combines with J gene TRBJ1-5; D may be TRBD1 (5 bases). The CDR3 is made up of 14 amino acids. V dropped 6 bases and J dropped 1 base, with 10 bases sitting between them. Per the germline V gene, CDR1 is MNHEY and CDR2 is SMNVEV (reference sequence). CDR3 sequence reads: CASRFRDSNQPQHF. DNA of the CDR3: TGTGCCAGCAGATTCCGGGACAGCAATCAGCCCCAGCATTTT.

This clonotype has ten or more counts. J is TRBJ2-3 and V is TRBV7-2; D perhaps matches TRBD1 (5 bases). Trimming left V 2 bases short and J 0 bases short, with 6 bases between. Germline CDR1 is SGHTA and CDR2 is FQGNSA. The CDR3 is 14 amino acids. The CDR3 DNA sequence: TGTGCCAGCAGCTTACGACAGAGCACAGATACGCAGTATTTT. This sequence encodes CASSLRQSTDTQYF.

The chain recombines TRBV12-3 or TRBV12-4 with TRBJ2-1; D remains ambiguous. V lost 6 bases and J 9 bases, leaving 12 bases between the germline ends. CDR3 size: 12 residues. Here the CDR3 reads CASSSASSEQFF. In DNA form, the CDR3 reads TGTGCCAGCAGCTCGGCCTCGTCTGAGCAGTTCTTC.

This clonotype was observed many times. The CDR3 reads CAISESPERGEQFF. CDR3 in DNA: TGTGCCATCAGTGAGTCGCCAGAAAGAGGTGAGCAGTTCTTC. The gene calls are TRBV10-3 and TRBJ2-1, with D uncertain. The CDR3 extends over 14 amino acids. Trimming shortened V by 0 bases and J by 9 bases, and 12 bases separated the two germline ends. Germline lookup yields CDR1 ENHRY and CDR2 SYGVKD.

J is TRBJ2-7 and V is TRBV4-3, with 14 bases aligning to TRBD2. CDR3 size: 18 residues. Germline CDR1 reads LGHNA; CDR2 reads YSLEER. V lost 3 bases and J lost 2; bases outside the gene matches: 9. The CDR3 DNA reads TGCGCCAGCAGCCACCTGGGACTAGCGGGGGCCATTACCTACGAGCAGTACTTC. Encoded protein: CASSHLGLAGAITYEQYF.

The chain is built from TRBV20-1 and TRBJ1-5; 9 bases match TRBD1. Losses at the gene ends were 5 bases for V and 3 bases for J; bases not matched to a gene: 5. Germline V CDR1 and CDR2: DFQATT, SNEGSKA (reference sequence). The CDR3 has 14 residues. The CDR3 spells CSAATGGNNQPQHF. For the CDR3, the DNA is TGCAGTGCTGCCACAGGGGGCAACAATCAGCCCCAGCATTTT.

This clonotype occurred a few times. This chain uses TRBV12-3 or TRBV12-4 with TRBJ1-2; 7 bases are a match to TRBD1. V dropped 3 bases and J dropped 2; count of bases not matched to a gene: 12. The CDR3 has 17 residues. The CDR3 spells CASSFPQGDPSNYGYTF. The DNA of the CDR3 is TGTGCCAGCAGTTTTCCCCAGGGGGATCCCTCAAACTATGGCTACACCTTC.

This chain connects TRBV7-2 to TRBJ1-5; tentative D call: TRBD1 (6 bases). Germline V CDR1 and CDR2: SGHTA, FQGNSA. Trimming shortened V by 1 base and J by 7 bases, and 14 bases separated the two germline ends. The CDR3 is 15 amino acids. The DNA for the CDR3 is TGTGCCAGCAGCTTAGGGGTACAGGGCGGACAGCCCCAGCATTTT. Amino acid sequence: CASSLGVQGGQPQHF.

The table lists this clonotype with a few counts. The rearrangement uses TRBV12-3 or TRBV12-4 and TRBJ2-6, with 7 bases fitting TRBD1. V lost 5 bases and J lost 0; bases outside the gene matches: 7. The CDR3 consists of 17 residues. CDR3 in amino acids: CASSQHRGNSGANVLTF. CDR3 nucleotide sequence: TGTGCCAGCAGTCAACACAGGGGAAACTCTGGGGCCAACGTCCTGACTTTC.

In its sample, this clonotype was seen many times. The chain employs TRBV20-1 and TRBJ2-7; D unclear. Germline lookup yields CDR1 DFQATT and CDR2 SNEGSKA (reference sequence). The CDR3 extends over 13 amino acids. Trimming took 0 bases from V and 2 from J, leaving 8 bases between them. The CDR3, as DNA: TGCAGTGCTAGAGATCAACAGCCCTACGAGCAGTACTTC. Its translation: CSARDQQPYEQYF.

The chain has TRBV5-1 and TRBJ2-1, with no clear D. CDR1 and CDR2 from the germline V gene are SGHRS and YFSETQ. The V gene lost 0 bases and the J gene lost 7 bases, with 14 bases spanning the gap. The CDR3 covers 15 residues. CDR3 amino acids: CASSLELSLQNEQFF. The CDR3 DNA follows: TGCGCCAGCAGCTTGGAGTTAAGTCTCCAAAATGAGCAGTTCTTC.

The chain carries TRBV11-3 and TRBJ2-1; D is unclear. The V end lost 5 bases, the J end lost 9 bases, and 14 bases lay between the germline ends. Germline lookup yields CDR1 SGHNT and CDR2 YENEEA. The CDR3 extends over 13 amino acids. Written as DNA, the CDR3 is TGTGCCAGCAGCCCTGATCTTTCGGGTGAGCAGTTCTTC. Its translation is CASSPDLSGEQFF. Variable domain in full (rest from reference TRBV11-3 and TRBJ2-1): EAGVVQSPRYKIIEKKQPVAFWCNPISGHNTLYWYLQNLGQGPELLIRYENEEAVDDSQLPKDRFSAERLKGVDSTLKIQPAELGDSAVYLCASSPDLSGEQFFGPGTRLTVL.

The CDR3 region has the DNA TGTGCCATCAGGGGGGCTACAGGGGCGGATGACTACACCTTC. It encodes CAIRGATGADDYTF. The chain recombines TRBV10-3 with TRBJ1-2; 7 bases fit TRBD1. With 6 bases clipped from V and 10 bases from J, the junction kept 14 bases outside the gene matches. The CDR3 is 14 residues long. CDR1 is ENHRY, CDR2 SYGVKD, per germline.

This clonotype was observed at least ten times. The rearrangement uses TRBV20-1 and TRBJ2-7; 8 bases align to TRBD2. V lost 2 bases and J lost 1; bases outside the gene matches: 10. There are 16 residues in the CDR3. Germline CDR1 is DFQATT and CDR2 is SNEGSKA (reference sequence). The CDR3 spells CSARYFSGTRSYEQYF. CDR3 in DNA: TGCAGTGCTAGATATTTCTCCGGGACTAGATCCTACGAGCAGTACTTC.

This clonotype was detected ten times or more. The chain is built from TRBV27 and TRBJ2-7; D is uncertain. This CDR3 region has 13 residues. Germline CDR1 is MNHEY and CDR2 is SMNVEV (reference sequence). V was trimmed by 9 bases and J by 0 bases, leaving 12 bases between them. DNA for the CDR3: TGTGCCAGTTCCGATGGGTACTCCTACGAGCAGTACTTC. It codes for CASSDGYSYEQYF.

This clonotype was counted between two and nine times. A much larger clone differs by one base, so this may be a read error. This sequence joins TRBV20-1 and TRBJ2-7, with 8 bases identical to TRBD1. The germline gives CDR1 DFQATT, CDR2 SNEGSKA (reference sequence). CDR3 length: 14 residues. J gave up 0 bases and V 4 bases, and 5 bases lay outside the gene matches. The chain's CDR3 is CSATDRASSYEQYF. Written as DNA, the CDR3 is TGCAGTGCTACGGACAGGGCCTCCTCCTACGAGCAGTACTTC.

The chain employs TRBV6-1 and TRBJ2-5; 12 bases are a match to TRBD1. The J call may be wrong; the DNA end is better matched by TRBJ2-7. In germline, CDR1 is MNHNS, CDR2 SASEGT. The CDR3 sequence is 15 residues long. The CDR3 here is CASSYTGTGGNEQYF. CDR3 DNA sequence: TGTGCCAGCAGTTATACCGGGACAGGGGGCAACGAGCAGTACTTC.

A remark on this clonotype: This clone may be a read error of a much larger clone one base away. The V and J genes are TRBV27 and TRBJ2-1; perhaps TRBD1 as D (6 bases). The tail of the sequence fits TRBJ2-7 better, so the J call may be wrong. CDR1 MNHEY and CDR2 SMNVEV come from the germline V gene (reference sequence). CDR3 length equals 16 residues. CDR3 amino acids: CASSQLQGRAYNEQYF. CDR3 nucleotide sequence: TGTGCCAGCAGCCAATTACAGGGTCGTGCCTACAATGAGCAGTACTTC.